These 26 T cell receptor beta chains were all obtained from the same sample, sequenced in a study of blood T cell repertoires in COVID-19. Data came from immunoSEQ multiplex PCR; TCRdb stores just in-frame clones and leaves some out. The sample yields roughly 260,000 clones, approximately 92% seen once. Source material: peripheral blood. These receptors all come from a young adult with COVID-19, enrolled during active disease.

This clone showed up just a few times. The V gene is TRBV6-5, the J gene TRBJ2-7, with 13 positions matching TRBD2. Per germline, CDR1 MNHEY and CDR2 SVGAGI. The CDR3 has 15 residues. The trim removed 5 bases at V and 3 bases at J, leaving 4 bases unmatched. As DNA, the CDR3 is TGTGCCAGCAGTCAAAGGACTAGCGGGAGCTACGAGCAGTACTTC. Its translation: CASSQRTSGSYEQYF.

The chain carries TRBV10-2 and TRBJ2-6; D possibly corresponds to TRBD1 (5 bases). Looked up from germline, CDR1 is WSHSY and CDR2 is SAAADI. CDR3 length: 14 residues. Trimming stripped 10 bases from V and 0 bases from J, with 10 bases between. The CDR3 here is CATQEISGANVLTF. In DNA form, the CDR3 reads TGCGCCACACAGGAAATCTCTGGGGCCAACGTCCTGACTTTC.

About this clone: The same CDR3 also results from other DNA sequences found in this sample. The chain joins TRBV7-8 to TRBJ2-1; 10 bases match TRBD2. V lost 4 bases and J lost 0; bases outside the gene matches: 3. Germline V CDR1 and CDR2: SGHVS, FQNEAQ. The CDR3 totals 16 residues. The chain's CDR3 is CASSSLAGVSYNEQFF. The CDR3 DNA follows: TGTGCCAGCAGCTCTCTAGCGGGGGTCTCCTACAATGAGCAGTTCTTC.

The J gene is TRBJ2-1, the V gene TRBV7-2; TRBD2 matches 9 bases. CDR3 length equals 14 residues. V shed 5 bases, J shed 9 bases, and the junction held 8 bases outside the gene matches. The germline V gene encodes CDR1 SGHTA and CDR2 FQGNSA. The CDR3 loop reads CASSLSGLAPEQFF. The CDR3 DNA reads TGTGCCAGCAGCCTCTCGGGACTAGCCCCTGAGCAGTTCTTC.

The chain employs TRBV24-1 and TRBJ2-1, with TRBD2 as a possible D gene (5 bases). This CDR3 has 12 residues. The V and J ends lost 8 bases and 7 bases respectively, with 11 bases between them. Germline-derived CDR1 and CDR2 are KGHDR and SFDVKD. The CDR3 region has the DNA TGTGCCACCAATAATCCGGGGAATGAGCAGTTCTTC. Its protein product is CATNNPGNEQFF.

The J gene is TRBJ2-1, the V gene TRBV12-3 or TRBV12-4; 8 bases are shared with TRBD1. V lost 5 bases to trimming and J lost 14 bases; unmatched junction nucleotides: 8. The CDR3 covers 12 residues. CDR3 loop: CASSPGTGPEFF. In nucleotides, the CDR3 is TGTGCCAGCAGTCCGGGGACAGGTCCGGAGTTCTTC.

The V and J genes are TRBV11-2 and TRBJ1-3; 12 bases are shared with TRBD1. V lost 5 bases and J lost 8; bases outside the gene matches: 7. This CDR3 has 15 amino acids. Germline CDR1 and CDR2: SGHAT and FQNNGV. The CDR3 is CASSVGTGGVDTIYF. CDR3 DNA: TGTGCCAGCAGCGTAGGGACAGGGGGCGTAGACACCATATATTTT.

The chain links TRBV4-1 to TRBJ2-7, with 9 bases matching TRBD2. CDR1 is MGHRA and CDR2 is YSYEKL in the germline V gene. The CDR3 is made up of 15 amino acids. V gave up 3 bases and J gave up 3 bases; unmatched junction bases: 6. This CDR3 reads CASSHLAGDLYEQYF. CDR3 DNA: TGCGCCAGCAGCCATTTAGCGGGGGACCTCTACGAGCAGTACTTC.

This clone was found a few times. The chain uses TRBV4-3 and TRBJ2-7; a possible D gene is TRBD2 (6 bases). From germline, CDR1 is LGHNA and CDR2 YSLEER. V lost 0 bases and J 4 bases, leaving 13 bases between the germline ends. The CDR3 consists of 15 residues. The CDR3 region has the DNA TGCGCCAGCAGCCAAGAAAGGGGAGGCGGATACGAGCAGTACTTC. This codes for CASSQERGGGYEQYF.

The genes are TRBV25-1 and TRBJ2-1, with 12 bases matching TRBD2. V was pared by 3 bases and J by 10 bases, with 4 bases of the junction left unmatched. Germline V gene data show CDR1 as MGHDK and CDR2 as SYGVNS. This CDR3 is built from 14 residues. CDR3 DNA sequence: TGTGCCAGCAGTGACAGACTAGCGGGAGAGGAGCAGTTCTTC. Protein product: CASSDRLAGEEQFF.

V gene TRBV27 combines with J gene TRBJ2-7; 8 positions agree with TRBD2. There are 15 residues in the CDR3. Per germline, CDR1 MNHEY and CDR2 SMNVEV (reference sequence). Trimming cost V 2 bases and J 1 base; bases outside gene matches: 4. CDR3 loop: CASSLQAGGSYEQYF. In DNA form, the CDR3 reads TGTGCCAGCAGTTTACAGGCGGGAGGATCCTACGAGCAGTACTTC.

This rearrangement joins TRBV5-6 to TRBJ2-6, with a weak D call TRBD2 (6 bases). Looked up from germline, CDR1 is SGHDT and CDR2 is YYEEEE. The CDR3 is made up of 15 amino acids. Trimming pared 3 bases from V and 0 bases from J, leaving 7 bases between. CDR3 amino acids: CASSWGLSGANVLTF. Written as DNA, the CDR3 is TGTGCCAGCAGCTGGGGACTCTCTGGGGCCAACGTCCTGACTTTC.

The chain employs TRBV7-9 and TRBJ2-1, with TRBD1 identical over 9 bases. The V segment lost 2 bases and the J segment 9 bases; nucleotides outside the gene matches: 5. The V gene's germline CDR1 is SEHNR and CDR2 FQNEAQ (reference sequence). The CDR3 covers 14 residues. This CDR3 is CASSLMGQGGEQFF. Written as DNA, the CDR3 is TGTGCCAGCAGCTTAATGGGACAGGGAGGTGAGCAGTTCTTC.

On this clone itself: A read error may explain this, as a much larger clone is one base away. In the same sample, other DNA sequences code for this CDR3. V and J are TRBV11-2 and TRBJ1-1; the match to TRBD1 covers 8 bases. Trimming took 4 bases from V and 1 from J; bases not matched to a gene: 2. Germline assignment: CDR1 SGHAT and CDR2 FQNNGV. The CDR3 spans 14 residues. CDR3 sequence: CASSSGQGNTEAFF. CDR3 in DNA: TGTGCCAGCAGCTCTGGACAGGGGAACACTGAAGCTTTCTTT.

The genes are TRBV2 and TRBJ1-4; D perhaps matches TRBD1 (5 bases). The CDR3 is made up of 15 amino acids. Germline CDR1 SNHLY, CDR2 FYNNEI. Trimming shortened V by 6 bases and J by 4 bases, and 15 bases separated the two germline ends. CDR3 DNA sequence: TGTGCCAGCAGGGGGACTTGGGGCGGTAATGAAAAACTGTTTTTT. This sequence encodes CASRGTWGGNEKLFF.

J is TRBJ2-7 and V is TRBV2; D is possibly TRBD2 (5 bases). CDR1 and CDR2 (germline): SNHLY, FYNNEI. The length of the CDR3 is 15 residues. With 6 bases removed from V and 0 bases from J, the gap between germline ends came to 15 bases. The CDR3 nucleotides are TGTGCCAGCAGGGAACTAGTTCAAGGCTCCTACGAGCAGTACTTC. This gives the protein CASRELVQGSYEQYF.

This chain connects TRBV11-2 to TRBJ2-7; no firm D call. Germline CDR1 and CDR2: SGHAT and FQNNGV. V lost 2 bases and J 3 bases, leaving 8 bases between the germline ends. The CDR3 is 13 residues long. CDR3 in DNA: TGTGCCAGCAGCTTATCCAGATACTACGAGCAGTACTTC. It translates to CASSLSRYYEQYF.

The V and J genes are TRBV27 and TRBJ2-2; D is perhaps TRBD1 (5 bases). V dropped 5 bases and J dropped 1 base, with 11 bases sitting between them. The CDR3 length is 15 residues. Germline CDR1 MNHEY, CDR2 SMNVEV (reference sequence). The CDR3 here is CASSPRQMNTGELFF. The DNA of the CDR3 is TGTGCCAGCAGTCCGCGACAGATGAACACCGGGGAGCTGTTTTTT.

The V and J genes are TRBV30 and TRBJ1-6; D not certain. The V and J ends lost 2 bases and 7 bases respectively, with 9 bases between them. The CDR3 sequence is 13 residues long. The germline gives CDR1 GTSNPN, CDR2 SVGIG (reference sequence). The CDR3 nucleotides are TGTGCCTGGAGTTACTGGGAGAATTCACCCCTCCACTTT. It codes for CAWSYWENSPLHF.

The chain combines TRBV11-2 with TRBJ2-1, with D perhaps matching TRBD2 (6 bases). Germline V gene lookup returns CDR1 SGHAT and CDR2 FQNNGV. The CDR3 sequence is 16 residues long. Trimming removed 0 bases from V and 4 bases from J, with 13 bases in between. CDR3 protein: CASSLDRRGGYNEQFF. Here the CDR3 DNA reads TGTGCCAGCAGCTTAGATAGGAGGGGCGGGTACAATGAGCAGTTCTTC.

Concerning this clone: A junction boundary mismatches the germline segment, possibly from a read error. The chain carries TRBV9 and TRBJ2-6, with D maybe TRBD2 (5 bases). Per germline, CDR1 SGDLS and CDR2 YYNGEE. The CDR3 has 18 amino acids. The CDR3 loop reads CASSVGVGVSSRANVLTF. The CDR3 nucleotides are TGTGCCAGCAGCGTAGGAGTCGGGGTGAGCTCTAGGGCCAACGTCCTGACTTTC.

This clone has only one observation. The V and J genes are TRBV5-1 and TRBJ2-1; D is perhaps TRBD1 (5 bases). The CDR3 extends over 13 amino acids. V was pared by 4 bases and J by 8 bases, with 13 bases between. Germline V gene data show CDR1 as SGHRS and CDR2 as YFSETQ. The CDR3 spells CASSPTPRDEQFF. In nucleotides, the CDR3 is TGCGCCAGCAGCCCTACTCCCAGGGATGAGCAGTTCTTC. The full variable domain, with the rest looked up from reference TRBV5-1 and TRBJ2-1, is KAGVTQTPRYLIKTRGQQVTLSCSPISGHRSVSWYQQTPGQGLQFLFEYFSETQRNKGNFPGRFSGRQFSNSRSEMNVSTLELGDSALYLCASSPTPRDEQFFGPGTRLTVL.

The rearrangement uses TRBV11-3 and TRBJ2-3, with D uncertain. Deletions cut 5 bases from V and 2 bases from J, with 8 bases between. Germline assignment: CDR1 SGHNT and CDR2 YENEEA. CDR3 length: 13 residues. CDR3 in amino acids: CASSPMATDTQYF. The DNA for the CDR3 is TGTGCCAGCAGCCCAATGGCCACAGATACGCAGTATTTT.

This chain links TRBV6-5 with TRBJ2-7; TRBD2 aligns across 12 bases. The CDR3 sequence is 14 residues long. Germline-derived CDR1 and CDR2 are MNHEY and SVGAGI. J was trimmed by 12 bases and V by 2 bases; bases with no gene match: 8. This chain's CDR3 is CASSYRTSGDTVYF. In DNA, the CDR3 is TGTGCCAGCAGTTACCGGACTAGCGGGGACACCGTGTACTTC.

This clone was seen only once. J is TRBJ2-6 and V is TRBV18; TRBD1 agrees at 10 bases. The CDR3 consists of 17 residues. Germline-derived CDR1 and CDR2 are KGHSH and LQKENI. The V segment lost 5 bases and the J segment 0 bases; nucleotides outside the gene matches: 4. The CDR3 spells CASSEGQGYSGANVLTF. In DNA, the CDR3 is TGTGCCAGCTCAGAGGGACAGGGGTACTCTGGGGCCAACGTCCTGACTTTC.

J is TRBJ1-4 and V is TRBV25-1; D ambiguous. Germline CDR1 MGHDK, CDR2 SYGVNS. There are 14 residues in the CDR3. Trimming stripped 3 bases from V and 8 bases from J, with 13 bases between. The CDR3 loop is CASSDSGEREKLFF. CDR3 DNA: TGTGCCAGCAGTGATTCCGGGGAGCGCGAAAAACTGTTTTTT.